Following are 21 T cell receptor beta chains from one sample sequenced in a study of OX40 agonist ivuxolimab in advanced cancers. Assay used: immunoSEQ multiplex PCR; TCRdb lists only in-frame clones, some missing. This repertoire shows some 15,000 clones, about four fifths found once; its top ten account for about 30%. This specimen was CD4+ or CD8+ T cells sorted from blood, taken in a trial of the OX40 agonist ivuxolimab. The receptors come from an adult with an advanced solid tumor such as melanoma, head and neck, liver or kidney cancer.

DNA for the CDR3: TGTGCCAGCAGGGGGGGGACTAGCGGGACTCGCGAGCAGTACTTC. This encodes CASRGGTSGTREQYF. This chain links TRBV2 with TRBJ2-7; TRBD2 matches at 13 bases. The germline V gene has CDR1 SNHLY and CDR2 FYNNEI. This CDR3 has 15 amino acids. Germline trimming cut 6 bases from V and 6 bases from J; bases unmatched to any gene: 8.

This clone was detected only a few times. This chain uses TRBV10-3 with TRBJ2-1; no definite D call. This CDR3 is built from 15 residues. Per germline, CDR1 ENHRY and CDR2 SYGVKD. Trimming removed 0 bases at V and 5 bases at J, with 11 bases between. The CDR3 protein is CAISESRYSDNEQFF. DNA of the CDR3: TGTGCCATCAGTGAGTCGAGGTACAGCGACAATGAGCAGTTCTTC.

The V and J genes are TRBV7-2 and TRBJ2-1; TRBD2 agrees at 9 bases. The ends lost 2 bases at V and 4 bases at J; junction bases unmatched: 6. CDR1 is SGHTA, CDR2 FQGNSA, per germline. The CDR3 has 16 amino acids. CDR3 sequence reads: CASSLWASGMYNEQFF. For the CDR3, the DNA is TGTGCCAGCAGCTTATGGGCTAGCGGGATGTACAATGAGCAGTTCTTC.

This clone occurred a few times. This chain joins TRBV6-6 and TRBJ2-2; a weak D match, TRBD1 (5 bases). This CDR3 spans 14 amino acids. V lost 2 bases, J lost 5 bases, and 9 bases lay in between. The germline V gene encodes CDR1 MNHNY and CDR2 SVGAGI (reference sequence). The CDR3 DNA follows: TGTGCCAGCAGTTACGACTCAGGGACCGGGGAGCTGTTTTTT. This codes for CASSYDSGTGELFF.

V is TRBV4-2 and J is TRBJ1-1; D not resolved. V dropped 5 bases and J dropped 3 bases, with 7 bases sitting between them. Germline V CDR1 and CDR2: LGHNA, YNFKEQ. CDR3 length: 12 residues. The CDR3 DNA sequence: TGTGCCAGCAGCTTCGTAGACACTGAAGCTTTCTTT. Encoded protein: CASSFVDTEAFF.

The chain has TRBV28 and TRBJ2-1; unclear D gene. The CDR3 spans 15 residues. V lost 8 bases to trimming and J lost 4 bases, with 18 bases between them. CDR1 is MDHEN and CDR2 is SYDVKM in the germline V gene. The CDR3 nucleotides read TGTGCCAGCGGGATAATCGGAGAAGGATACAATGAGCAGTTCTTC. Amino acid sequence: CASGIIGEGYNEQFF.

V gene TRBV6-5 combines with J gene TRBJ2-3; D might be TRBD1 or TRBD2, each matching 5 bases. Looked up from germline, CDR1 is MNHEY and CDR2 is SVGAGI. Trimming shortened V by 0 bases and J by 0 bases, and 7 bases separated the two germline ends. CDR3 length: 15 residues. DNA for the CDR3: TGTGCCAGCAGTTACTCAGGGGAGAGCACAGATACGCAGTATTTT. This sequence encodes CASSYSGESTDTQYF.

The V gene is TRBV12-5, the J gene TRBJ2-2, with a possible D match to TRBD1 (6 bases). Germline V gene data show CDR1 as LGHNT and CDR2 as FRNRAP. This CDR3 is built from 14 residues. The V end lost 0 bases, the J end lost 6 bases, and 8 bases lay between the germline ends. This CDR3 is CASGLVQGPGELFF. In DNA, the CDR3 is TGTGCTAGTGGTTTGGTTCAGGGGCCCGGGGAGCTGTTTTTT.

J is TRBJ2-2 and V is TRBV29-1; unclear D gene. Deletions cut 4 bases from V and 5 bases from J, with 8 bases between. The V gene's germline CDR1 is SQVTM and CDR2 ANQGSEA. This CDR3 is built from 12 residues. This chain's CDR3 is CSVVTGTGELFF. The CDR3 DNA reads as TGCAGCGTTGTGACCGGGACCGGGGAGCTGTTTTTT.

V is TRBV27 and J is TRBJ2-7, with D unclear. Trimming stripped 1 base from V and 5 bases from J, with 12 bases between. This CDR3 spans 14 amino acids. Germline V gives CDR1 MNHEY, CDR2 SMNVEV (reference sequence). The CDR3 DNA reads as TGTGCCAGCAGTTTATTTCGCCCGTGGGACGAGCAGTACTTC. Its translation is CASSLFRPWDEQYF.

The CDR3 sequence is CASNGGNTEAFF. CDR3 sequence (DNA): TGTGCCAGCAACGGGGGGAACACTGAAGCTTTCTTT. The chain links TRBV19 to TRBJ1-1; TRBD1 might be the D (5 bases). Germline CDR1 is LNHDA and CDR2 is SQIVND (reference sequence). The CDR3 runs to 12 residues. V was clipped by 9 bases and J by 1 base, with 9 bases between them.

The rearrangement uses TRBV4-3 and TRBJ2-5, with 7 positions matching TRBD2. Looked up from germline, CDR1 is LGHNA and CDR2 is YSLEER. The CDR3 consists of 14 residues. The J segment lost 3 bases and the V segment lost 0 bases, leaving 1 base of the junction unmatched. The CDR3 reads CASSQDAGEETQYF. The CDR3 region has the DNA TGCGCCAGCAGCCAAGATGCGGGGGAAGAGACCCAGTACTTC.

The rearrangement joins TRBV10-2 to TRBJ1-5, with D hard to call. Trimming removed 7 bases at V and 5 bases at J, with 15 bases between. The CDR3 has 14 residues. The germline V gene has CDR1 WSHSY and CDR2 SAAADI. CDR3 sequence reads: CASTGIGFDQPQHF. The CDR3 DNA reads as TGCGCCAGCACGGGTATAGGGTTTGATCAGCCCCAGCATTTT.

The chain combines TRBV7-3 with TRBJ1-2; 8 bases are shared with TRBD1. The CDR3 covers 14 residues. V dropped 6 bases and J dropped 3; count of bases not matched to a gene: 6. The germline gives CDR1 SGHTA, CDR2 FQGTGA. CDR3 amino acids: CASSRQGRDYGYTF. The DNA of the CDR3 is TGTGCCAGCAGTCGACAGGGGAGGGACTATGGCTACACCTTC.

This chain links TRBV19 with TRBJ1-5; D not resolved. This CDR3 is 13 amino acids long. Germline V lookup: CDR1 LNHDA, CDR2 SQIVND (reference sequence). The CDR3 reads CASLGVNNQPQHF. In nucleotides, the CDR3 is TGTGCGAGTCTCGGAGTGAACAATCAGCCCCAGCATTTT.

The rearrangement joins TRBV7-2 to TRBJ1-1; TRBD1 matches at 8 bases. CDR3 length equals 13 residues. Unmatched junction bases numbered 4, after V lost 3 bases and J lost 7 bases. Germline assignment: CDR1 SGHTA and CDR2 FQGNSA. Here the CDR3 DNA reads TGTGCCAGCAGCTTCGGGACAGGTATTGAAGCTTTCTTT. It specifies CASSFGTGIEAFF.

The rearrangement joins TRBV7-6 to TRBJ2-3, with 8 nucleotides matching TRBD2. V trimming: 6 bases; J trimming: 4 bases; junction bases outside the gene matches: 18. The CDR3 is made up of 18 amino acids. Germline CDR1 reads SGHVS; CDR2 reads FNYEAQ. Written as DNA, the CDR3 is TGTGCCAGCAGTTCCAGGGGACTACCACGGGGGGGACCAGATACGCAGTATTTT. The encoded protein is CASSSRGLPRGGPDTQYF.

The chain uses TRBV27 and TRBJ1-1; D uncertain. Looked up from germline, CDR1 is MNHEY and CDR2 is SMNVEV (reference sequence). The CDR3 contains 14 residues. Trimming took 2 bases from V and 1 from J, leaving 8 bases between them. CDR3 bases: TGTGCCAGCAGTTTAGGGCTGGCGAACACTGAAGCTTTCTTT. Translating gives CASSLGLANTEAFF.

This chain connects TRBV28 to TRBJ2-3, with TRBD2 identical over 8 bases. The CDR3 is 14 amino acids. CDR1 is MDHEN, CDR2 SYDVKM, per germline. V lost 9 bases and J lost 8; bases outside the gene matches: 13. In nucleotides, the CDR3 is TGTGCCAGTTCAATGGCGGGAGGAGAAGGTACGCAGTATTTT. It specifies CASSMAGGEGTQYF.

The chain couples TRBV11-2 to TRBJ1-1, with TRBD1 identical over 8 bases. Trimming at V came to 3 bases and at J to 7 bases, leaving 4 bases not matched to a gene. The CDR3 totals 13 residues. Per the germline V gene, CDR1 is SGHAT and CDR2 is FQNNGV. CDR3: CASSFGTGIEAFF. The CDR3 DNA sequence: TGTGCCAGCAGCTTCGGGACAGGTATTGAAGCTTTCTTT.

This chain connects TRBV27 to TRBJ2-7; 8 nucleotides agree with TRBD2. The ends lost 4 bases at V and 2 bases at J; junction bases unmatched: 7. CDR1 is MNHEY and CDR2 is SMNVEV in the germline V gene (reference sequence). The CDR3 extends over 15 amino acids. The CDR3 here is CASSSLAGPAYEQYF. The CDR3 bases are TGTGCCAGCAGTTCGTTAGCGGGACCTGCCTACGAGCAGTACTTC.